The clone carrying this T cell receptor (beta chain) was seen a handful of times. These data originate in a study of control samples from healthy donors and cancer patients. Data came from immunoSEQ multiplex PCR; TCRdb stores just in-frame clones and leaves some out. Of 150,000 to 200,000 clones in the sample, around 88% were seen once. V lost 0 bases to trimming and J lost 6 bases, with 12 bases between them. Germline values: CDR1 LNHNV, CDR2 YYDKDF (reference sequence). CDR3 length: 15 amino acids. The source of this sequence is a woman aged 30 to 39 in good health. Source material: blood. The chain joins TRBV15 to TRBJ1-5; a possible D gene is TRBD1 (5 bases). CDR3 sequence (DNA): TGTGCCACCAGCAGAGATAGGGGATTCGGTCAGCCCCAGCATTTT. Translation gives CATSRDRGFGQPQHF.